These 12 T cell receptor beta chains share one sample of origin, sequenced in a study of T cell repertoires in aging, cancer and after chemotherapy. Rearranged V-D-J TRB sequences were amplified with a mixed TRB-A/B primer pool. One entry per CDR3 protein results from TCRdb running MiXCR on the multiplex PCR reads. This table holds a few thousand distinct CDR3 sequences, more than 25% found once. Peripheral blood genomic DNA, not sorted cells or RNA, was the template. Sequenced material: blood. Receptors originate from a human donor with a solid tumor.

This clonotype is medium-sized in the sample. The chain joins TRBV15 to TRBJ1-2, with D perhaps TRBD1 (5 bases). Germline CDR1 LNHNV, CDR2 YYDKDF (reference sequence). V lost 8 bases and J 4 bases, leaving 26 bases between the germline ends. This CDR3 contains 17 residues. CDR3 region: CATSGASQRNGGYGYTF. The CDR3 region has the DNA TGTGCCACCTCCGGGGCTAGTCAGCGGAACGGTGGCTATGGCTACACCTTC.

This clonotype occurred a few times. The chain combines TRBV20-1 with TRBJ2-2, with TRBD2 identical over 8 bases. This CDR3 contains 16 residues. Germline loops: CDR1 DFQATT, CDR2 SNEGSKA (reference sequence). The V gene end was trimmed by 0 bases and the J gene end by 0 bases; junction bases not matched to a gene: 3. The CDR3 loop reads CSARDGGLANTGELFF. CDR3 coding DNA: TGCAGTGCTAGAGATGGGGGACTAGCGAACACCGGGGAGCTGTTTTTT.

This clonotype has a handful of counts. The rearrangement joins TRBV5-4 to TRBJ2-2; D might be TRBD2 (5 bases). This CDR3 comprises 16 residues. Germline assignment: CDR1 SGHNT and CDR2 YYREEE (reference sequence). V lost 2 bases, J lost 0 bases, and 11 bases lay in between. CDR3 sequence reads: CASSFYRGSNTGELFF. As DNA, the CDR3 is TGTGCCAGCAGCTTTTATCGGGGTTCGAACACCGGGGAGCTGTTTTTT.

J is TRBJ2-2 and V is TRBV5-4; D perhaps matches TRBD1 (6 bases). Trimming left V 4 bases short and J 5 bases short, with 18 bases between. The CDR3 is made up of 16 amino acids. From germline, CDR1 is SGHNT and CDR2 YYREEE (reference sequence). The chain's CDR3 is CASSRRQVGPTGELFF. The CDR3 DNA follows: TGTGCCAGCAGCCGACGACAGGTTGGCCCAACCGGGGAGCTGTTTTTT.

CDR3 nucleotides: TGTGCCAGCAGCCAAGCTGACGGGGGGGCCTACGAGCAGTACTTC. It specifies CASSQADGGAYEQYF. This rearrangement joins TRBV4-2 to TRBJ2-7; 8 bases agree with TRBD2. The germline CDR1 and CDR2 sequences are LGHNA and YNFKEQ. The V and J ends lost 1 base and 2 bases, in that order; junction bases with no gene match: 4. The CDR3 runs 15 residues.

This clonotype was seen only a few times. This chain joins TRBV4-3 and TRBJ2-5, with D tentatively TRBD2 (6 bases). CDR1 is LGHNA and CDR2 is YSLEER in the germline V gene. The CDR3 has 17 amino acids. Between the trimmed V and J ends, which lost 0 bases and 4 bases, there was a span of 18 bases. The CDR3 DNA follows: TGCGCCAGCAGCCAAGATTTGGGGGGAGAAGGAAGAGAGACCCAGTACTTC. It encodes CASSQDLGGEGRETQYF.

V usage is TRBV4-3 and J usage is TRBJ2-7, with D uncertain. CDR3 size: 15 residues. Germline-derived CDR1 and CDR2 are LGHNA and YSLEER. V was trimmed by 4 bases and J by 6 bases, leaving 19 bases between them. CDR3 bases: TGCGCCAGCAGCCCCGGGCCCCGGTCCCGCGGCGAGCAGTACGTC. This sequence encodes CASSPGPRSRGEQYV.

This clonotype is termed medium-sized (0.01 to 0.1%). J is TRBJ2-7 and V is TRBV13, with 9 bases identical to TRBD2. With V trimmed by 5 bases and J by 2 bases, 7 bases remained unmatched. The germline V gene has CDR1 PRHDT and CDR2 FYEKMQ (reference sequence). This CDR3 comprises 15 residues. CDR3 in amino acids: CASSAGGGPTYEQYF. As DNA, the CDR3 is TGTGCCAGCAGCGCGGGGGGGGGACCCACCTACGAGCAGTACTTC. The variable domain in full, with the rest retrieved from reference TRBV13 and TRBJ2-7, is AAGVIQSPRHLIKEKRETATLKCYPIPRHDTVYWYQQGPGQDPQFLISFYEKMQSDKGSIPDRFSAQQFSDYHSELNMSSLELGDSALYFCASSAGGGPTYEQYFGPGTRLTVT.

V is TRBV5-4 and J is TRBJ1-6, with 9 bases matching TRBD1. CDR3 size: 14 residues. V was clipped by 4 bases and J by 10 bases; unmatched bases: 6. Per germline, CDR1 SGHNT and CDR2 YYREEE (reference sequence). Here the CDR3 DNA reads TGTGCCAGCAGCCGGGACAGGGACCAATCACCCCTCCACTTT. Translated: CASSRDRDQSPLHF. Full variable domain (remainder filled in from reference TRBV5-4 and TRBJ1-6): ETGVTQSPTHLIKTRGQQVTLRCSSQSGHNTVSWYQQALGQGPQFIFQYYREEENGRGNFPPRFSGLQFPNYSSELNVNALELDDSALYLCASSRDRDQSPLHFGNGTRLTVT.

In this sample, this clonotype turned up a few times. The rearrangement uses TRBV7-3 and TRBJ1-5, with unresolved D. The CDR3 has 13 amino acids. CDR1 SGHTA and CDR2 FQGTGA come from the germline V gene. Trimming left V 5 bases short and J 4 bases short, with 9 bases between. The CDR3 reads CASSTGPNQPQHF. The CDR3 coding sequence is TGTGCCAGCAGCACGGGTCCTAATCAGCCCCAGCATTTT.

This chain connects TRBV19 to TRBJ2-5; TRBD2 is a possible D gene (6 bases). This CDR3 has 15 amino acids. Germline CDR1 reads LNHDA; CDR2 reads SQIVND (reference sequence). The ends were cut back, 3 bases at V and 5 bases at J, with 16 bases in the middle. The CDR3 coding sequence is TGTGCCAGTAGTATGGTGATGGAGGGCCGGGAGACCCAGTACTTC. This codes for CASSMVMEGRETQYF.

The rearrangement joins TRBV20-1 to TRBJ1-6; D unclear. Between the trimmed V and J ends, which lost 5 bases and 2 bases, there was a span of 16 bases. Looked up from germline, CDR1 is DFQATT and CDR2 is SNEGSKA (reference sequence). The CDR3 contains 16 residues. For the CDR3, the DNA is TGCAGTGCTTCAGAGCTCGGGAGGACCTATAATTCACCCCTCCACTTT. This sequence encodes CSASELGRTYNSPLHF.